One and the same sample provided the 20 T cell receptor beta chains below, sequenced in a study of vaccination and CD4 T cells after COVID-19. Sample treatment: roughly 10-day PBMC culture with coronavirus spike peptide pools or control peptides (ViraFEST assay). Sequencing of cultured CD4+ T cell DNA used the Oncomine TCR Beta short-read assay. TCRdb re-analysed the PCR reads in MiXCR, keeping a single row per CDR3 protein. This sample carries roughly 20,000 distinct CDR3 sequences, approximately 46% of them seen once, and the ten largest clones take about 6.3%. For these TCRs, the target antigens are not known. The sample consisted of CD4+ T cells from blood, cultured in vitro, taken before SARS-CoV-2 vaccination. These receptors all stem from a human donor who had recovered from COVID-19.

This clonotype turned up a few times. V gene TRBV28 combines with J gene TRBJ1-3; no definite D call. Germline V CDR1 and CDR2: MDHEN, SYDVKM. V lost 6 bases and J lost 0, with 15 bases in between. CDR3 length: 16 amino acids. The CDR3 is CASSPPQQYSGNTIYF. The CDR3 region has the DNA TGTGCCAGCAGCCCCCCCCAACAGTACTCTGGAAACACCATATATTTT.

V and J are TRBV6-2 or TRBV6-3 and TRBJ2-7; the match to TRBD2 covers 10 bases. Germline V gives CDR1 MNHEY, CDR2 SVGEGT. V was clipped by 6 bases and J by 2 bases; unmatched bases: 4. The CDR3 is 14 amino acids. CDR3 coding DNA: TGTGCCAGCAGACCCAGCGGGAGGGCCTACGAGCAGTACTTC. Protein: CASRPSGRAYEQYF.

V usage is TRBV7-2 and J usage is TRBJ1-2, with 8 bases lining up with TRBD1. CDR1 is SGHTA, CDR2 FQGNSA, per germline. Trimming at V came to 5 bases and at J to 4 bases, leaving 21 bases not matched to a gene. This CDR3 is 19 amino acids long. The CDR3: CASSQEREFWQGASYGYTF. As DNA, the CDR3 is TGTGCCAGCAGCCAAGAGAGGGAGTTCTGGCAGGGGGCTTCCTATGGCTACACCTTC.

The rearrangement links TRBV30 to TRBJ1-6; 8 bases align to TRBD1. Trimming at V came to 3 bases and at J to 0 bases, leaving 4 bases not matched to a gene. In germline, CDR1 is GTSNPN, CDR2 SVGIG (reference sequence). This CDR3 has 16 residues. CDR3: CAWSQTGVSYNSPLHF. The CDR3 DNA reads as TGTGCCTGGAGCCAGACAGGGGTCTCCTATAATTCACCCCTCCACTTT.

This clonotype was observed once. The chain links TRBV5-5 to TRBJ1-5; weak D call: TRBD1 (5 bases). V lost 0 bases and J lost 4, with 8 bases in between. CDR1 SGHKS and CDR2 YYEKEE come from the germline V gene (reference sequence). The length of the CDR3 is 14 residues. This CDR3 reads CASSLAGQNQPQHF. In DNA form, the CDR3 reads TGTGCCAGCAGCTTGGCAGGGCAGAATCAGCCCCAGCATTTT. Based on the CDR3 plus reference TRBV5-5 and TRBJ1-5, the full variable domain is DAGVTQSPTHLIKTRGQQVTLRCSPISGHKSVSWYQQVLGQGPQFIFQYYEKEERGRGNFPDRFSARQFPNYSSELNVNALLLGDSALYLCASSLAGQNQPQHFGDGTRLSIL.

The rearrangement links TRBV12-3 or TRBV12-4 to TRBJ1-2; tentative D call: TRBD1 (5 bases). CDR3 length: 14 amino acids. V was trimmed by 6 bases and J by 3 bases, leaving 14 bases between them. This CDR3 reads CASSLAGEDYGYTF. The CDR3 region has the DNA TGTGCCAGCAGCTTGGCGGGGGAAGACTATGGCTACACCTTC.

CDR3 residues: CSVASRGNEQYF. For the CDR3, the DNA is TGCAGCGTCGCGTCCCGGGGCAACGAGCAGTACTTC. The chain combines TRBV29-1 with TRBJ2-7; D is possibly TRBD1 or TRBD2 (5 bases each). The CDR3 has 12 residues. Trimming removed 6 bases at V and 5 bases at J, with 14 bases between. Germline CDR1 is SQVTM and CDR2 is ANQGSEA.

The chain couples TRBV7-6 to TRBJ2-3; TRBD1 matches 7 bases. This CDR3 is built from 15 residues. V shed 5 bases and J 1 base; nucleotides not matched to a gene: 6. Looked up from germline, CDR1 is SGHVS and CDR2 is FNYEAQ. CDR3 in DNA: TGTGCCAGCAGCCCGACAGGGCGGGGCACAGATACGCAGTATTTT. Translating gives CASSPTGRGTDTQYF.

The chain joins TRBV7-6 to TRBJ2-3; a weak D match, TRBD1 (5 bases). With 3 bases removed from V and 1 base from J, the gap between germline ends came to 8 bases. There are 14 residues in the CDR3. Per germline, CDR1 SGHVS and CDR2 FNYEAQ. CDR3 coding DNA: TGTGCCAGCAGCTTTCAGACAGGCACAGATACGCAGTATTTT. Translating gives CASSFQTGTDTQYF.

This chain connects TRBV24-1 to TRBJ2-1; D may correspond to TRBD1 or TRBD2 (5 bases each). Germline CDR1 reads KGHDR; CDR2 reads SFDVKD. Between the trimmed V and J ends, which lost 1 base and 9 bases, there was a span of 24 bases. The CDR3 contains 18 residues. CDR3 DNA sequence: TGTGCCACCAGTGATTTTCGTGCTGGTGGGGCCCTAGGAGGTGAGCAGTTCTTC. Residues: CATSDFRAGGALGGEQFF.

The chain recombines TRBV25-1 with TRBJ1-1, with TRBD1 matching over 8 bases. Germline V gene sequence: CDR1 MGHDK, CDR2 SYGVNS. The CDR3 covers 14 residues. V trimming: 7 bases; J trimming: 1 base; junction bases outside the gene matches: 5. The CDR3 region is CASTPTGENTEAFF. CDR3 DNA: TGTGCCAGCACCCCGACAGGGGAGAACACTGAAGCTTTCTTT.

As regards this clonotype: Germline and junction disagree at one end, which may indicate a read error. The chain is built from TRBV6-1 and TRBJ2-7, with D possibly being TRBD1 or TRBD2 (6 bases each). This CDR3 has 15 amino acids. Germline CDR1 reads MNHNS; CDR2 reads SASEGT. The CDR3 nucleotides are TGTGCCAGCAGAGAAGAGTGGGGGGCAAACTACGAGCAGTACTTC. Amino acid sequence: CASREEWGANYEQYF.

This clonotype was seen once. The chain carries TRBV12-3 or TRBV12-4 and TRBJ2-3; possibly TRBD1 or TRBD2 for D (5 bases each). Trimming shortened V by 5 bases and J by 8 bases, and 20 bases separated the two germline ends. The CDR3 runs to 15 residues. The CDR3, as DNA: TGTGCCAGCAGTCCCACCCCGGGGACGCGCAGTACGCAGTATTTT. As protein: CASSPTPGTRSTQYF.

The chain couples TRBV15 to TRBJ1-5, with 8 bases identical to TRBD1. The length of the CDR3 is 14 residues. The J segment lost 2 bases and the V segment lost 6 bases, leaving 3 bases of the junction unmatched. Germline V gene data show CDR1 as LNHNV and CDR2 as YYDKDF (reference sequence). The CDR3 is CATRATGGNQPQHF. The CDR3, as DNA: TGTGCCACCAGGGCGACAGGGGGCAATCAGCCCCAGCATTTT.

The chain joins TRBV24-1 to TRBJ2-1; 7 bases align to TRBD2. This CDR3 comprises 14 residues. V dropped 4 bases and J dropped 3; count of bases not matched to a gene: 2. The germline V gene encodes CDR1 KGHDR and CDR2 SFDVKD. The CDR3 loop is CATSDRGDYNEQFF. The CDR3, as DNA: TGTGCCACCAGTGACCGGGGGGACTACAATGAGCAGTTCTTC.

A single count supports this clonotype. V gene TRBV28 combines with J gene TRBJ2-1; TRBD1 agrees at 9 bases. Germline V gene sequence: CDR1 MDHEN, CDR2 SYDVKM. The CDR3 consists of 14 residues. With 6 bases clipped from V and 4 bases from J, the junction kept 4 bases outside the gene matches. In DNA form, the CDR3 reads TGTGCCAGCAGAACAGGGGGCATATACAATGAGCAGTTCTTC. As protein: CASRTGGIYNEQFF.

This rearrangement joins TRBV7-8 to TRBJ2-1; 11 bases fit TRBD2. Germline V gene sequence: CDR1 SGHVS, CDR2 FQNEAQ. This CDR3 contains 16 residues. Losses at the gene ends were 0 bases for V and 9 bases for J; bases not matched to a gene: 7. CDR3 protein: CASSLALAGVPSEQFF. The CDR3, as DNA: TGTGCCAGCAGCTTAGCACTAGCGGGAGTCCCCAGTGAGCAGTTCTTC.

This clonotype occurred a few times. The chain has TRBV2 and TRBJ1-1; 10 bases are a match to TRBD1. This CDR3 is 15 amino acids long. The germline gives CDR1 SNHLY, CDR2 FYNNEI. With 3 bases clipped from V and 5 bases from J, the junction kept 6 bases outside the gene matches. CDR3 protein: CASSDGTGARTEAFF. CDR3 in DNA: TGTGCCAGCAGTGACGGGACAGGGGCGAGGACTGAAGCTTTCTTT. Looking up the rest from reference TRBV2 and TRBJ1-1 gives the full variable domain: EPEVTQTPSHQVTQMGQEVILRCVPISNHLYFYWYRQILGQKVEFLVSFYNNEISEKSEIFDDQFSVERPDGSNFTLKIRSTKLEDSAMYFCASSDGTGARTEAFFGQGTRLTVV.

V is TRBV28 and J is TRBJ1-5; D call uncertain. CDR1 and CDR2 (germline): MDHEN, SYDVKM. The CDR3 totals 12 residues. V lost 2 bases, J lost 7 bases, and 6 bases lay in between. The CDR3 sequence: CASSLTGQPQHF. CDR3 DNA: TGTGCCAGCAGTTTAACGGGGCAGCCCCAGCATTTT. The complete variable domain, with remaining parts taken from reference TRBV28 and TRBJ1-5, reads DVKVTQSSRYLVKRTGEKVFLECVQDMDHENMFWYRQDPGLGLRLIYFSYDVKMKEKGDIPEGYSVSREKKERFSLILESASTNQTSMYLCASSLTGQPQHFGDGTRLSIL.

The chain is built from TRBV7-2 and TRBJ1-2, with D possibly TRBD1 on 5 matching bases. CDR3 size: 16 residues. Trimming left V 5 bases short and J 6 bases short, with 22 bases between. Germline V lookup: CDR1 SGHTA, CDR2 FQGNSA. The CDR3 bases are TGTGCCAGCAGCGGGCGAGGGGTGGAGGGCAACCATGGCTACACCTTC. This codes for CASSGRGVEGNHGYTF.